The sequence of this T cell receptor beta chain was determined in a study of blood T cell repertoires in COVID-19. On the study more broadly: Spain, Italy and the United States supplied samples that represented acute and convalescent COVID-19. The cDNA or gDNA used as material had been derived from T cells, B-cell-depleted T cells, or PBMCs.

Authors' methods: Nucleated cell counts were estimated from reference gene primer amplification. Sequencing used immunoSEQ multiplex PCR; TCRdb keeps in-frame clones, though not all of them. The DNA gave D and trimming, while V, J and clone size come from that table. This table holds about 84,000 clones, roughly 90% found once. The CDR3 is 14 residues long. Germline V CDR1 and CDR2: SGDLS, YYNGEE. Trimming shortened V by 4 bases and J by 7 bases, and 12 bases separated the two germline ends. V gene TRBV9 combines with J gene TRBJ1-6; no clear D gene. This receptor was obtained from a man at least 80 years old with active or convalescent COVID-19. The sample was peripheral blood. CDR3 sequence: CASSRAAGNSPLHF. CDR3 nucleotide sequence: TGTGCCAGCAGCCGAGCGGCGGGAAATTCACCCCTCCACTTT. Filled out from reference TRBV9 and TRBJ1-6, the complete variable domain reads DSGVTQTPKHLITATGQRVTLRCSPRSGDLSVYWYQQSLDQGLQFLIQYYNGEERAKGNILERFSAQQFPDLHSELNLSSLELGDSALYFCASSRAAGNSPLHFGNGTRLTVT.